The 23 T cell receptor beta chains below all came from one sample that was sequenced in a study of metastatic and nonmetastatic thyroid tumors. Ahead of thyroid surgery, no patient had received treatment of any kind. TCRdb called clones again from the PCR reads with MiXCR. The sample gives fewer than 15,000 clones, around a quarter of which show up once; around a sixth is in the top ten. Material for sequencing was tumor tissue. These receptors were taken from a female donor with papillary thyroid cancer or a benign thyroid nodule (not recorded which). Some clones in this sample may be carry-over from other donors' samples.

The CDR3 DNA follows: TGCGCCAGCAGCTTGGAGTCTAGCCGGAGGTCTGGGGCCAACGTCCTGACTTTC. Translated: CASSLESSRRSGANVLTF. The V call is TRBV5-1, the J call TRBJ2-6, with D maybe TRBD2 (5 bases). Trimming shortened V by 0 bases and J by 1 base, and 14 bases separated the two germline ends. CDR3 size: 18 residues. Germline V gene lookup returns CDR1 SGHRS and CDR2 YFSETQ. Together with reference TRBV5-1 and TRBJ2-6, the CDR3 gives the full variable domain: KAGVTQTPRYLIKTRGQQVTLSCSPISGHRSVSWYQQTPGQGLQFLFEYFSETQRNKGNFPGRFSGRQFSNSRSEMNVSTLELGDSALYLCASSLESSRRSGANVLTFGAGSRLTVL.

The chain employs TRBV30 and TRBJ2-1; D uncertain. The CDR3 runs 12 residues. The ends were cut back, 6 bases at V and 7 bases at J, with 13 bases in the middle. Germline values: CDR1 GTSNPN, CDR2 SVGIG (reference sequence). In nucleotides, the CDR3 is TGTGCCTGTATCCCATTTTCAAATGAGCAGTTCTTC. Amino acids: CACIPFSNEQFF.

By share of the sample, this clone is medium-sized. V gene TRBV28 combines with J gene TRBJ1-4, with a tentative D call TRBD1 (6 bases). Germline CDR1 is MDHEN and CDR2 is SYDVKM. Between the trimmed V and J ends, which lost 4 bases and 12 bases, there was a span of 15 bases. The CDR3 has 13 residues. CDR3 region: CASSSGQRNQLFF. CDR3 in DNA: TGTGCCAGCAGTTCAGGACAGCGAAATCAACTGTTTTTT.

The rearrangement links TRBV2 to TRBJ2-1; possibly TRBD2 for D (5 bases). Per the germline V gene, CDR1 is SNHLY and CDR2 is FYNNEI. The CDR3 runs 14 residues. Trimming shortened V by 6 bases and J by 4 bases, and 13 bases separated the two germline ends. CDR3 nucleotide sequence: TGTGCCAGCAGCTCTGAAGGCGGGTACAATGAGCAGTTCTTC. Residues: CASSSEGGYNEQFF. The full variable domain, its missing parts supplied by reference TRBV2 and TRBJ2-1, is EPEVTQTPSHQVTQMGQEVILRCVPISNHLYFYWYRQILGQKVEFLVSFYNNEISEKSEIFDDQFSVERPDGSNFTLKIRSTKLEDSAMYFCASSSEGGYNEQFFGPGTRLTVL.

This clone was counted ten times or more. This chain links TRBV28 with TRBJ2-5; no definite D call. Germline CDR1 and CDR2: MDHEN and SYDVKM. This CDR3 region has 14 residues. The germline V and J ends were trimmed by 7 bases and 2 bases, with 14 bases remaining between them. This chain's CDR3 is CASTSLGLQETQYF. The CDR3, as DNA: TGTGCCAGCACCTCCCTAGGTCTGCAAGAGACCCAGTACTTC.

The chain joins TRBV5-1 to TRBJ1-2; D is ambiguous. Trimming stripped 6 bases from V and 2 bases from J, with 8 bases between. The CDR3 runs to 12 residues. The V gene's germline CDR1 is SGHRS and CDR2 YFSETQ. The CDR3 is CASKTENYGYTF. CDR3 nucleotides: TGCGCCAGCAAGACGGAGAACTATGGCTACACCTTC.

For this clone: A read error may explain this, as a much larger clone is one base away. The chain employs TRBV28 and TRBJ1-1; the D is unclear. Per the germline V gene, CDR1 is MDHEN and CDR2 is SYDVKM. This CDR3 is 13 amino acids long. The CDR3 region has the DNA TGTGCCAGCAACGGGGTGCTGAACACTGAAGCTTTCTTC. Residues: CASNGVLNTEAFF.

On this clone itself: At one end, the junction sequence differs from germline, possibly due to a read error. This rearrangement joins TRBV27 to TRBJ1-5; D remains ambiguous. In germline, CDR1 is MNHEY, CDR2 SMNVEV (reference sequence). There are 13 residues in the CDR3. CDR3 in amino acids: CASSFHGLQPHHF. The CDR3 nucleotides read TGTGCCAGCAGTTTTCATGGGCTTCAGCCCCACCATTTT.

Note on this clone: A junction boundary mismatches the germline segment, possibly from a read error. This chain connects TRBV9 to TRBJ2-2, with D possibly being TRBD1 (6 bases). The V gene's germline CDR1 is SGDLS and CDR2 YYNGEE. This CDR3 comprises 16 residues. The CDR3 DNA is TGTGCCAGCAGCTACAGGGTCCCCCCGAACACCGTGGAGCTGTTTTTT. Protein sequence: CASSYRVPPNTVELFF.

This clone was found many times. The chain is built from TRBV3-1 and TRBJ2-1, with 7 bases that match TRBD2. V dropped 0 bases and J dropped 3; count of bases not matched to a gene: 8. Per the germline V gene, CDR1 is LGHDT and CDR2 is YNNKEL (reference sequence). The CDR3 contains 17 residues. DNA of the CDR3: TGTGCCAGCAGCCAAGAAATGTCAAGCGGGGACTACAATGAGCAGTTCTTC. Translated: CASSQEMSSGDYNEQFF.

The chain has TRBV20-1 and TRBJ1-3; D unclear. Germline V lookup: CDR1 DFQATT, CDR2 SNEGSKA (reference sequence). This CDR3 comprises 16 residues. V lost 4 bases to trimming and J lost 0 bases, with 16 bases between them. In DNA, the CDR3 is TGCAGTGCTATTCCTACTAGGCTAAGCTCTGGAAACACCATATATTTT. This gives the protein CSAIPTRLSSGNTIYF.

In this sample, this clone turned up many times. This specimen includes other DNA sequences encoding the same CDR3. V is TRBV4-2 and J is TRBJ2-1, with TRBD2 matching over 12 bases. CDR1 and CDR2 from the germline V gene are LGHNA and YNFKEQ. The trim removed 4 bases at V and 2 bases at J, leaving 12 bases unmatched. The CDR3 sequence is 19 residues long. The CDR3 is CASSPQPSGGGGAYNEQFF. The CDR3 DNA reads as TGTGCCAGCAGCCCGCAGCCTAGCGGGGGGGGAGGGGCCTACAATGAGCAGTTCTTC.

By share, this clone ranks as large. The chain recombines TRBV27 with TRBJ1-2, with a weak D call TRBD1 (5 bases). This CDR3 comprises 14 residues. Trimming shortened V by 2 bases and J by 6 bases, and 13 bases separated the two germline ends. The germline CDR1 and CDR2 sequences are MNHEY and SMNVEV (reference sequence). The CDR3 loop is CASSLAGTRNGYTF. CDR3 nucleotides: TGTGCCAGCAGTTTAGCAGGGACGCGGAATGGCTACACCTTC.

This clone was picked up many times. The gene calls are TRBV20-1 and TRBJ1-1; no firm D call. This CDR3 region has 12 residues. Trimming removed 6 bases from V and 1 base from J, with 9 bases in between. Germline loops: CDR1 DFQATT, CDR2 SNEGSKA (reference sequence). CDR3 DNA: TGCAGTGCCCTTTCAACGAACACTGAAGCTTTCTTT. This codes for CSALSTNTEAFF.

Ten or more counts support this clone. The chain is built from TRBV27 and TRBJ1-4; TRBD1 might be the D (6 bases). Germline CDR1 MNHEY, CDR2 SMNVEV (reference sequence). CDR3 length equals 14 residues. Trimming stripped 9 bases from V and 7 bases from J, with 18 bases between. CDR3 sequence: CASSGANHREKLFF. The CDR3 nucleotides read TGTGCCAGTTCGGGGGCAAATCATCGTGAAAAACTGTTTTTT. Filled out from reference TRBV27 and TRBJ1-4, the complete variable domain reads EAQVTQNPRYLITVTGKKLTVTCSQNMNHEYMSWYRQDPGLGLRQIYYSMNVEVTDKGDVPEGYKVSRKEKRNFPLILESPSPNQTSLYFCASSGANHREKLFFGSGTQLSVL.

This clone was recorded many times. Being one base from a much bigger clone, this may be a read error. The J gene is TRBJ1-6, the V gene TRBV6-1, with D uncertain. Trimming removed 6 bases at V and 9 bases at J, with 9 bases between. The CDR3 sequence is 12 residues long. CDR1 is MNHNS and CDR2 is SASEGT in the germline V gene. CDR3 nucleotide sequence: TGTGCCAGCAGGTGTGGAGGTTCACCCCTCCACTTT. Translated: CASRCGGSPLHF.

V is TRBV6-1 and J is TRBJ2-5; D assignment may be TRBD1 or TRBD2 (5 bases each). This CDR3 has 17 amino acids. Trimming removed 5 bases at V and 5 bases at J, with 24 bases between. Looked up from germline, CDR1 is MNHNS and CDR2 is SASEGT. Here the CDR3 reads CASSPATPGRPPETQYF. CDR3 in DNA: TGTGCCAGCAGTCCCGCCACCCCGGGACGCCCCCCGGAGACCCAGTACTTC.

This clone was seen only a few times. This rearrangement joins TRBV6-5 to TRBJ1-3, with D uncertain. Trimming left V 0 bases short and J 3 bases short, with 9 bases between. This CDR3 comprises 15 residues. CDR1 is MNHEY, CDR2 SVGAGI, per germline. The CDR3 loop is CASSYSNRYGNTIYF. The CDR3 DNA sequence: TGTGCCAGCAGTTACTCGAATCGGTATGGAAACACCATATATTTT.

This clone is medium-sized (0.01 to 0.1%) in the sample. Being one base from a much bigger clone, this may be a read error. This CDR3 is also generated by other DNA sequences in the sample. The chain joins TRBV6-2 or TRBV6-3 to TRBJ2-7; 11 bases agree with TRBD2. Germline trimming cut 10 bases from V and 7 bases from J; bases unmatched to any gene: 9. CDR3 length: 13 amino acids. The germline V gene encodes CDR1 MNHEY and CDR2 SVGEGT. The CDR3 DNA is TGTGCCACCCAGGGACTAGCGGTATATGAGCAGTACTTC. Its translation is CATQGLAVYEQYF.

J is TRBJ1-5 and V is TRBV27; weak D call: TRBD1 (5 bases). The V and J ends lost 6 bases and 3 bases respectively, with 9 bases between them. The CDR3 spans 13 residues. CDR1 is MNHEY and CDR2 is SMNVEV in the germline V gene (reference sequence). The CDR3 nucleotides are TGTGCCAGCAGCGACAGTTACAATCAGCCCCAGCATTTT. Encoded protein: CASSDSYNQPQHF.

About this clone: A junction end diverges from the germline sequence, so it may reflect a read error. The gene calls are TRBV11-3 and TRBJ2-7, with a tentative D call TRBD1 (6 bases). CDR1 and CDR2 (germline): SGHNT, YENEEA. The CDR3 consists of 14 residues. The chain's CDR3 is CASILGHLYYDQYF. DNA of the CDR3: TGTGCCAGCATCCTGGGACACTTGTACTACGATCAGTACTTC. The whole variable domain, remainder taken from reference TRBV11-3 and TRBJ2-7, is EAGVVQSPRYKIIEKKQPVAFWCNPISGHNTLYWYLQNLGQGPELLIRYENEEAVDDSQLPKDRFSAERLKGVDSTLKIQPAELGDSAVYLCASILGHLYYDQYFGPGTRLTVT.

V is TRBV11-2 and J is TRBJ2-7; TRBD1 is a possible D gene (6 bases). The CDR3 spans 17 residues. Germline CDR1 and CDR2: SGHAT and FQNNGV. The V end was cut by 0 bases, the J end by 0 bases, with 15 bases between. The CDR3 sequence is CASSLDWPGASSYEQYF. CDR3 coding DNA: TGTGCCAGCAGCTTAGATTGGCCAGGGGCCTCCTCCTACGAGCAGTACTTC.

This clone was seen at least ten times. The chain carries TRBV5-6 and TRBJ2-7; 9 bases fit TRBD1. CDR1 SGHDT and CDR2 YYEEEE come from the germline V gene. V was clipped by 4 bases and J by 3 bases; unmatched bases: 5. The CDR3 loop spans 14 amino acids. Here the CDR3 reads CASSVGTGSYEQYF. CDR3 coding DNA: TGTGCCAGCAGCGTCGGGACAGGGAGCTACGAGCAGTACTTC.